The TCR beta chain described here comes from a study of shared clonotypes between healthy human individuals. Study-level results: Naive subsets generally exceeded memory subsets in estimated richness. Among non-shared clonotypes, generation probabilities were lower than among those shared by all four donors.

This clone was detected only once. Its antigen is as yet unknown. Each PCR replicate from the sorted subsets contained 200 to 250 ng DNA, which is tens of thousands of T cell genomes. Measured with immunoSEQ multiplex PCR; TCRdb has only the in-frame clones, and not every one. Of about 2 million clones listed, 95% are singletons. Per the germline V gene, CDR1 is MNHNY and CDR2 is SVGAGI (reference sequence). V was cut by 6 bases and J by 8 bases, with 20 bases left in between. This CDR3 has 16 residues. V is TRBV6-6 and J is TRBJ1-6; no clear D. This TCR was recovered from a man aged 18 to 29 in good health. The sample was naive CD4+ T cells sorted from blood. Subset noted: CD45RA+ positively selected. CDR3 coding DNA: TGTGCCAGCAGAGAGGGAAATGTCCTAGGGCATTCACCCCTCCACTTT. Residues: CASREGNVLGHSPLHF.